The 21 T cell receptor beta chains given below trace back to one sample, sequenced in a study of blood T cell repertoires in COVID-19. Sequenced by immunoSEQ multiplex PCR; TCRdb stores in-frame clones only, minus some. This sample has 55,000 to 80,000 clones; approximately 86% occur once, and the top ten carry approximately 28%. The sequenced material came from peripheral blood. These receptors all stem from a man in his forties or fifties with acute or convalescent COVID-19.

The V gene is TRBV7-6, the J gene TRBJ2-1, with 9 nucleotides matching TRBD2. This CDR3 is 21 amino acids long. The J segment lost 3 bases and the V segment lost 0 bases, leaving 18 bases of the junction unmatched. Germline V gene sequence: CDR1 SGHVS, CDR2 FNYEAQ. The CDR3 DNA follows: TGTGCCAGCAGCTTAGCGTTGGGCCTAGCGGGGCACGAGCGCGGCTACAATGAGCAGTTCTTC. This translates into CASSLALGLAGHERGYNEQFF.

The V gene is TRBV14, the J gene TRBJ1-4, with D possibly TRBD1 on 6 matching bases. The CDR3 has 15 residues. Germline loops: CDR1 SGHDN, CDR2 FVKESK. V was cut by 3 bases and J by 8 bases, with 16 bases left in between. This CDR3 reads CASSQTQGNREKLFF. The CDR3 region has the DNA TGTGCCAGCAGCCAGACACAGGGAAATCGCGAAAAACTGTTTTTT.

The chain is built from TRBV29-1 and TRBJ2-3; perhaps TRBD2 as D (6 bases). The CDR3 is 13 amino acids. Germline V lookup: CDR1 SQVTM, CDR2 ANQGSEA. Trimming shortened V by 6 bases and J by 2 bases, and 12 bases separated the two germline ends. The chain's CDR3 is CSVHQDYTDTQYF. CDR3 sequence (DNA): TGCAGCGTGCATCAGGACTACACAGATACGCAGTATTTT.

There are a few counts of this clone. The V gene is TRBV3-1 (or the pseudogene TRBV3-2), the J gene TRBJ1-6; the D is unclear. The CDR3 sequence is 14 residues long. Trimming cost V 2 bases and J 8 bases, with 10 bases left between them. Germline-derived CDR1 and CDR2 are LGHDT and YNNKEL (reference sequence). CDR3 residues: CASSQMGGDSPLHF. DNA of the CDR3: TGTGCCAGCAGCCAAATGGGAGGAGATTCACCCCTCCACTTT.

This clone appeared once. Here the CDR3 DNA reads TGCGCCAGCAGCTTGGCTCACAGGGCACAAGAGACCCAGTACTTC. Translating it yields CASSLAHRAQETQYF. The chain couples TRBV5-1 to TRBJ2-5, with D perhaps TRBD1 (6 bases). This CDR3 is built from 15 residues. V lost 0 bases, J lost 2 bases, and 11 bases lay in between. Looked up from germline, CDR1 is SGHRS and CDR2 is YFSETQ.

The chain is built from TRBV4-1 and TRBJ2-1; D is undetermined. Trimming stripped 2 bases from V and 6 bases from J, with 14 bases between. This CDR3 comprises 15 residues. Germline V gene lookup returns CDR1 MGHRA and CDR2 YSYEKL. Here the CDR3 reads CASSQSSPSLNEQFF. The CDR3 DNA follows: TGCGCCAGCAGCCAATCCTCCCCTAGTCTCAATGAGCAGTTCTTC.

The chain combines TRBV7-9 with TRBJ1-2; D uncertain. CDR1 is SEHNR and CDR2 is FQNEAQ in the germline V gene (reference sequence). This CDR3 has 13 residues. V shed 4 bases and J shed 8 bases, with 14 bases lying between them. The CDR3 nucleotides are TGTGCCAGCAGCTCCGACGGGTTCGACGGCTACACCTTC. Protein sequence: CASSSDGFDGYTF.

The CDR3 coding sequence is TGCGCCAGCAGCTTGGCACAGGGGGTCTCTGGGGCCAACGTCCTGACTTTC. Translating it yields CASSLAQGVSGANVLTF. The chain couples TRBV5-1 to TRBJ2-6; 8 bases are a match to TRBD1. The CDR3 has 17 residues. Germline trimming cut 0 bases from V and 0 bases from J; bases unmatched to any gene: 2. Germline V CDR1 and CDR2: SGHRS, YFSETQ. The full variable domain, with the rest looked up from reference TRBV5-1 and TRBJ2-6, is KAGVTQTPRYLIKTRGQQVTLSCSPISGHRSVSWYQQTPGQGLQFLFEYFSETQRNKGNFPGRFSGRQFSNSRSEMNVSTLELGDSALYLCASSLAQGVSGANVLTFGAGSRLTVL.

DNA of the CDR3: TGTGCCTGTCAAACAGGAGACACTGAAGCTTTCTTT. Translation: CACQTGDTEAFF. The rearrangement uses TRBV2 and TRBJ1-1; perhaps TRBD1 as D (5 bases). This CDR3 is built from 12 residues. CDR1 and CDR2 (germline): SNHLY, FYNNEI. Trimming shortened V by 11 bases and J by 3 bases, and 13 bases separated the two germline ends.

This sequence joins TRBV3-1 (or the pseudogene TRBV3-2) and TRBJ2-3, with 13 positions matching TRBD2. CDR1 is LGHDT, CDR2 YNNKEL, per germline (reference sequence). After removal of 4 bases from V and 5 bases from J, the junction contained 6 bases not matched to a gene. The CDR3 covers 16 residues. Written as DNA, the CDR3 is TGTGCCAGCAGCCCCTGGACTAGCGGGGGCGAAGATACGCAGTATTTT. Translation: CASSPWTSGGEDTQYF.

This clone was observed once. The J gene is TRBJ2-7, the V gene TRBV3-1 (or the pseudogene TRBV3-2); 7 nucleotides align to TRBD1. Trimming cost V 5 bases and J 6 bases; bases outside gene matches: 10. The germline gives CDR1 LGHDT, CDR2 YNNKEL (reference sequence). The CDR3 has 14 amino acids. In DNA, the CDR3 is TGTGCCAGCAGCACCGGGACAGCCCGAGGCGAGCAGTACTTC. Translation gives CASSTGTARGEQYF.

V gene TRBV11-3 combines with J gene TRBJ2-1, with 11 bases fitting TRBD1. The CDR3 consists of 15 residues. V trimming: 0 bases; J trimming: 7 bases; junction bases outside the gene matches: 2. Germline V CDR1 and CDR2: SGHNT, YENEEA. The CDR3 spells CASSLEGQGGNEQFF. CDR3 bases: TGTGCCAGCAGCTTAGAGGGACAGGGGGGGAATGAGCAGTTCTTC. The variable domain in full, with the rest retrieved from reference TRBV11-3 and TRBJ2-1, is EAGVVQSPRYKIIEKKQPVAFWCNPISGHNTLYWYLQNLGQGPELLIRYENEEAVDDSQLPKDRFSAERLKGVDSTLKIQPAELGDSAVYLCASSLEGQGGNEQFFGPGTRLTVL.

CDR3 bases: TGTGCCAGCAGCCGAGGATCGGACACCGGGGAGCTGTTTTTT. Encoded protein: CASSRGSDTGELFF. The genes are TRBV9 and TRBJ2-2; no clear D gene. The CDR3 runs to 14 residues. The V and J ends lost 4 bases and 3 bases respectively, with 10 bases between them. Germline values: CDR1 SGDLS, CDR2 YYNGEE. Full variable domain (remainder filled in from reference TRBV9 and TRBJ2-2): DSGVTQTPKHLITATGQRVTLRCSPRSGDLSVYWYQQSLDQGLQFLIQYYNGEERAKGNILERFSAQQFPDLHSELNLSSLELGDSALYFCASSRGSDTGELFFGEGSRLTVL.

The CDR3 here is CASSQWSGGTEAFF. For the CDR3, the DNA is TGTGCCAGCAGCCAATGGAGCGGGGGAACTGAAGCTTTCTTT. The chain combines TRBV16 with TRBJ1-1, with a tentative D call TRBD1 (5 bases). The CDR3 loop spans 14 amino acids. V lost 1 base to trimming and J lost 5 bases, with 11 bases between them. Looked up from germline, CDR1 is KGHSY and CDR2 is FQNENV.

The chain joins TRBV6-5 to TRBJ1-2; TRBD1 might be the D (6 bases). The CDR3 is 14 residues long. Germline V lookup: CDR1 MNHEY, CDR2 SVGAGI. V lost 0 bases and J 4 bases, leaving 9 bases between the germline ends. The CDR3 reads CASSYSGGGYGYTF. The CDR3 nucleotides are TGTGCCAGCAGTTACTCAGGGGGGGGCTATGGCTACACCTTC.

With respect to this clone: Mismatch with germline at one junction end may stem from a read error. The CDR3 coding sequence is TGTGCCAGCAGCCAAGATAGGCGGTCTCACTTC. Translation: CASSQDRRSHF. This sequence joins TRBV3-1 (or the pseudogene TRBV3-2) and TRBJ2-5; D unclear. The CDR3 extends over 11 amino acids. In germline, CDR1 is LGHDT, CDR2 YNNKEL (reference sequence).

Remarks on this clone: Other DNA sequences from this sample encode an identical CDR3 as well. The rearrangement uses TRBV19 and TRBJ2-7, with D possibly matching TRBD2 (6 bases). Trimming left V 1 base short and J 2 bases short, with 6 bases between. CDR3 length equals 13 residues. Germline assignment: CDR1 LNHDA and CDR2 SQIVND (reference sequence). The CDR3 nucleotides read TGTGCCAGTAGTATAGGACTAGCCTACGAGCAGTACTTC. Protein sequence: CASSIGLAYEQYF.

The rearrangement joins TRBV21-1 to TRBJ2-6; TRBD1, the table's D call, lacks a check against the DNA. TRBV21-1 is marked as a pseudogene. The CDR3 is 20 residues long. CDR3 DNA: TGTGCCAGCAGCAAAGAAAAAATTGGGACAGGGGGCTCTGGGGCCAACGTCCTGACTTTC. Translating gives CASSKEKIGTGGSGANVLTF.

The chain is built from TRBV9 and TRBJ2-1; 9 bases line up with TRBD2. This CDR3 is 17 amino acids long. Germline lookup yields CDR1 SGDLS and CDR2 YYNGEE. Losses at the gene ends were 0 bases for V and 4 bases for J; bases not matched to a gene: 8. The CDR3 spells CASSVEERGALYNEQFF. DNA for the CDR3: TGTGCCAGCAGCGTAGAGGAGCGGGGGGCCCTTTACAATGAGCAGTTCTTC.

The table lists this clone with a few counts. V is TRBV2 and J is TRBJ2-1; perhaps TRBD1 as D (5 bases). Germline V gene data show CDR1 as SNHLY and CDR2 as FYNNEI. This CDR3 has 12 amino acids. Trimming took off 4 bases at V and 9 bases at J, with 10 bases between the two ends. CDR3 protein: CASSVRGFEQFF. In DNA form, the CDR3 reads TGTGCCAGCAGTGTAAGGGGCTTTGAGCAGTTCTTC.

The genes are TRBV10-2 and TRBJ2-1; TRBD2 matches at 9 bases. Unmatched junction bases numbered 10, after V lost 5 bases and J lost 2 bases. Germline V gene sequence: CDR1 WSHSY, CDR2 SAAADI. CDR3 length: 17 amino acids. CDR3 region: CASSKVGSGGPYNEQFF. The CDR3 DNA sequence: TGCGCCAGCAGTAAAGTGGGTAGCGGGGGCCCCTACAATGAGCAGTTCTTC.